Described below is a single T cell receptor (beta chain) sequence and its context. The antigen remains undetermined. This sample was taken from a study of vaccination effects on CD4 cells after COVID-19. Across the whole study: Researchers obtained post-vaccine samples at a median of 72 days past the second dose. Regarding the study as a whole: Marked clonal contraction was seen in infection- and vaccine-induced clones late after vaccination.

Antigen-specific CD4+ T cells were first expanded with viral peptide pools by the ViraFEST assay and only then sequenced. The culture ran for around 10 days before CD4+ T cells were isolated. Participants got two doses of BNT162b2 or mRNA-1273 vaccine. Peptides at around 9.9 ug/ml and IL-2 at around 9.3 IU/ml were added to more than 1.5 million PBMC per well. Cultures received IL-2 medium that replaced half the medium on days 3 and 7. Trimming cost V 4 bases and J 4 bases, with 14 bases left between them. The CDR3 is 15 residues long. Germline loops: CDR1 LGHDT, CDR2 YNNKEL (reference sequence). Clones were read by immunoSEQ multiplex PCR, and TCRdb kept only the in-frame ones, dropping some. This sample has around 69,000 clones; about 67% occur once, and the top ten carry approximately 1.5%.

V gene TRBV3-1 (or the pseudogene TRBV3-2) combines with J gene TRBJ1-5; D not certain. This TCR came from a human donor who received a COVID-19 vaccine. This material consisted of CD4+ T cells from PBMCs cultured with HCoV-229E spike peptides, taken after COVID-19 vaccination. The CDR3 reads CASSPQIQPNQPQHF. The CDR3 bases are TGTGCCAGCAGCCCCCAGATCCAACCGAATCAGCCCCAGCATTTT.